Shown below are 12 T cell receptor beta chains from a single sample sequenced in a study of cytomegalovirus exposure and HLA in healthy donors. PCR amplification relied on 60 Vbeta primers (plus 13 Jbeta primers). The data were produced by immunoSEQ multiplex PCR, yet TCRdb's version contains in-frame clones alone and is incomplete. The sample yields roughly 98,000 clones, roughly 77% seen once. Sequencing input: PBMCs. These receptors all stem from a man between 40 and 49 years old in good health and CMV-seronegative.

The chain joins TRBV29-1 to TRBJ1-2; D gene unclear. The CDR3 consists of 13 residues. Trimming shortened V by 0 bases and J by 8 bases, and 13 bases separated the two germline ends. CDR1 SQVTM and CDR2 ANQGSEA come from the germline V gene. The CDR3 protein is CSVEEDRGWGYTF. CDR3 DNA: TGCAGCGTTGAAGAGGACCGGGGATGGGGCTACACCTTC.

The rearrangement joins TRBV5-4 to TRBJ1-4; D remains ambiguous. The CDR3 is 15 amino acids. Germline values: CDR1 SGHNT, CDR2 YYREEE (reference sequence). The V gene lost 1 base and the J gene lost 3 bases, with 10 bases spanning the gap. The CDR3 DNA sequence: TGTGCCAGCAGCTTGTCCGGCCAGGCTAATGAAAAACTGTTTTTT. Protein sequence: CASSLSGQANEKLFF.

This chain joins TRBV7-3 and TRBJ1-1; TRBD1 is a possible D gene (6 bases). V was clipped by 0 bases and J by 5 bases, with 10 bases between them. The CDR3 has 14 residues. The germline V gene has CDR1 SGHTA and CDR2 FQGTGA. The CDR3 nucleotides are TGTGCCAGCAGCTTAACAGGGGGTGGGACTGAAGCTTTCTTT. Protein sequence: CASSLTGGGTEAFF.

The chain is built from TRBV27 and TRBJ1-1, with 9 bases that match TRBD1. V was clipped by 11 bases and J by 0 bases; unmatched bases: 10. Germline CDR1 MNHEY, CDR2 SMNVEV (reference sequence). This CDR3 is 15 amino acids long. The CDR3 loop is CAVSRDRAMNTEAFF. Here the CDR3 DNA reads TGTGCCGTTAGCCGGGACAGGGCCATGAACACTGAAGCTTTCTTT.

The chain links TRBV5-6 to TRBJ2-5; D may be TRBD2 (5 bases). CDR1 and CDR2 (germline): SGHDT, YYEEEE. V lost 5 bases, J lost 0 bases, and 14 bases lay in between. The CDR3 is 15 amino acids. CDR3 sequence: CASSNTPTNQETQYF. Here the CDR3 DNA reads TGTGCCAGCAGTAACACGCCGACTAACCAAGAGACCCAGTACTTC.

The V gene is TRBV6-4, the J gene TRBJ1-4, with a weak D call TRBD1 (5 bases). Germline CDR1 reads MRHNA; CDR2 reads SNTAGT. Trimming pared 4 bases from V and 3 bases from J, leaving 12 bases between. The CDR3 is 15 residues long. DNA for the CDR3: TGTGCCAGCAGTGTCTTCGGGGGATCTAATGAAAAACTGTTTTTT. Translation: CASSVFGGSNEKLFF.

V usage is TRBV2 and J usage is TRBJ1-1; a weak D match, TRBD1 (5 bases). Germline-derived CDR1 and CDR2 are SNHLY and FYNNEI. This CDR3 contains 10 residues. V dropped 8 bases and J dropped 7 bases, with 8 bases sitting between them. This chain's CDR3 is CASGGFEAFF. Here the CDR3 DNA reads TGTGCCAGCGGGGGGTTTGAAGCTTTCTTT.

The chain recombines TRBV5-1 with TRBJ1-3; 7 nucleotides align to TRBD1. Germline values: CDR1 SGHRS, CDR2 YFSETQ. This CDR3 has 16 amino acids. J gave up 2 bases and V 0 bases, and 5 bases lay outside the gene matches. For the CDR3, the DNA is TGCGCCAGCAGCTTGGTGGGCAGGGGGACTGGAAACACCATATATTTT. Its protein is CASSLVGRGTGNTIYF. The full variable domain, its missing parts supplied by reference TRBV5-1 and TRBJ1-3, is KAGVTQTPRYLIKTRGQQVTLSCSPISGHRSVSWYQQTPGQGLQFLFEYFSETQRNKGNFPGRFSGRQFSNSRSEMNVSTLELGDSALYLCASSLVGRGTGNTIYFGEGSWLTVV.

This chain connects TRBV6-5 to TRBJ2-3; 7 bases are shared with TRBD1. Per germline, CDR1 MNHEY and CDR2 SVGAGI. Trimming at V came to 0 bases and at J to 3 bases, leaving 0 bases not matched to a gene. The CDR3 sequence is 14 residues long. CDR3 sequence: CASSYSRGTDTQYF. For the CDR3, the DNA is TGTGCCAGCAGTTACTCCAGGGGGACAGATACGCAGTATTTT.

The chain recombines TRBV4-2 with TRBJ2-2; TRBD2 matches at 8 bases. The CDR3 covers 16 residues. Germline trimming cut 4 bases from V and 2 bases from J; bases unmatched to any gene: 6. The germline V gene encodes CDR1 LGHNA and CDR2 YNFKEQ. CDR3 bases: TGTGCCAGCAGCCCCTTTGCGGGGGGTAACACCGGGGAGCTGTTTTTT. Translation gives CASSPFAGGNTGELFF.

The genes are TRBV6-5 and TRBJ2-5; 15 bases agree with TRBD2. In germline, CDR1 is MNHEY, CDR2 SVGAGI. The CDR3 extends over 15 amino acids. V shed 5 bases and J 2 bases; nucleotides not matched to a gene: 0. The CDR3 loop reads CASSGLAGGQETQYF. CDR3 coding DNA: TGTGCCAGCAGTGGACTAGCGGGGGGGCAAGAGACCCAGTACTTC.

The gene calls are TRBV4-1 and TRBJ2-3; D possibly corresponds to TRBD1 (6 bases). Germline-derived CDR1 and CDR2 are MGHRA and YSYEKL. Trimming pared 4 bases from V and 6 bases from J, leaving 17 bases between. There are 15 residues in the CDR3. The CDR3 nucleotides are TGCGCCAGCAGCCCAGGGGCAGGGGTTTCTGATACGCAGTATTTT. This translates into CASSPGAGVSDTQYF.